The 11 T cell receptor beta chains below come from one sample, sequenced in a study of tumor-infiltrating lymphocytes in primary liver carcinoma. Germline DNA was also extracted, and blood RNA was taken from unsorted whole blood. Starting material of about 450 ng total RNA yielded TCR beta cDNA via a constant-region primer. For TCR beta, libraries were produced by three nested multiplex PCR rounds using slightly modified ARM-PCR. The first two PCR rounds, nine to ten cycles each, used TRBV1-TRBV30 forward primers and a C-beta reverse primer. TCRdb processed the multiplex PCR reads anew with MiXCR; each CDR3 protein has one entry. The sample consists of 300,000 to 400,000 distinct CDR3 sequences, 65% of them appearing once. What was sequenced was peripheral blood. Every receptor here comes from a man aged 35 to 55 with primary liver carcinoma and hepatitis B virus infection.

To note about this clonotype: Possible read error: a much larger clone is one base away. The chain couples TRBV6-5 to TRBJ2-3; 11 positions match TRBD2. Looked up from germline, CDR1 is MNHEY and CDR2 is SVGAGI. This CDR3 comprises 18 residues. Trimming took 2 bases from V and 2 from J; bases not matched to a gene: 9. The CDR3 region has the DNA TGTGCCAGCAGTTACACTACCTTAGCGGGAGGGACCACAGATACGCAGTATTTT. Protein sequence: CASSYTTLAGGTTDTQYF.

Note on this clonotype: A much larger clone differs from this one at a single base, so this may be a read error. The chain joins TRBV6-5 to TRBJ2-1; TRBD2 aligns across 7 bases. This CDR3 region has 16 residues. CDR1 and CDR2 from the germline V gene are MNHEY and SVGAGI. V was pared by 2 bases and J by 2 bases, with 6 bases of the junction left unmatched. CDR3 residues: CASSYASGGAYNEQFF. CDR3 sequence (DNA): TGTGCCAGCAGTTACGCTAGCGGTGGAGCCTACAATGAGCAGTTCTTC.

Remarks on this clonotype: It may be a read error: a sequence one base away is much more abundant. The chain couples TRBV5-1 to TRBJ1-1; D remains ambiguous. This CDR3 spans 16 amino acids. Per germline, CDR1 SGHRS and CDR2 YFSETQ. The ends were cut back, 0 bases at V and 1 base at J, with 13 bases in the middle. Here the CDR3 reads CASSLGASSQNTEAFF. In DNA, the CDR3 is TGCGCCAGCAGCTTGGGGGCCTCGTCACAGAACACTGAAGCTTTCTTT.

This chain uses TRBV12-3 or TRBV12-4 with TRBJ2-2; D assignment may be TRBD1 or TRBD2 (5 bases each). Trimming took off 6 bases at V and 4 bases at J, with 15 bases between the two ends. The length of the CDR3 is 15 residues. In nucleotides, the CDR3 is TGTGCCAGCAGCTCCATTGCAGGGAGCACCGGGGAGCTGTTTTTT. Translating it yields CASSSIAGSTGELFF.

On this clonotype: The junction shows a germline mismatch at one end, possibly a read error. The rearrangement uses TRBV11-1 and TRBJ1-5, with D maybe TRBD1 (5 bases). Germline V gene lookup returns CDR1 SGHAT and CDR2 FQDESV (reference sequence). The CDR3 totals 15 residues. The CDR3 loop reads CAISSRQYGNQPQHF. In DNA, the CDR3 is TGTGCCATCAGCTCCCGACAGTATGGCAATCAGCCCCAGCATTTT. The variable domain in full, completed from reference TRBV11-1 and TRBJ1-5, reads EAEVAQSPRYKITEKSQAVAFWCDPISGHATLYWYRQILGQGPELLVQFQDESVVDDSQLPKDRFSAERLKGVDSTLKIQPAELGDSAMYLCAISSRQYGNQPQHFGDGTRLSIL.

This clonotype was seen a single time. Mismatch with germline at one junction end may stem from a read error. The genes are TRBV6-6 and TRBJ1-2; D may be TRBD1 (5 bases). CDR1 is MNHNY and CDR2 is SVGAGI in the germline V gene (reference sequence). The CDR3 contains 17 residues. The CDR3 loop reads CTSSFQATEGNNYGYTF. CDR3 nucleotide sequence: TGTACCAGCAGTTTCCAAGCGACAGAAGGCAATAACTATGGCTACACCTTC.

As for this clonotype: A much larger clone lies a single base off, so this may be a read error. This chain's CDR3 is CAISDRTGMREQYF. CDR3 DNA: TGTGCCATCAGTGACCGGACAGGTATGCGCGAGCAGTACTTC. The rearrangement links TRBV6-1 to TRBJ2-7; 7 positions agree with TRBD1. Germline loops: CDR1 MNHNS, CDR2 SASEGT. The CDR3 consists of 14 residues.

At least ten counts were recorded for this clonotype. The J gene is TRBJ2-4, the V gene TRBV10-3; the D is unclear. The V gene lost 2 bases and the J gene lost 3 bases, with 2 bases spanning the gap. CDR3 size: 12 residues. Per the germline V gene, CDR1 is ENHRY and CDR2 is SYGVKD. The CDR3, as DNA: TGTGCCATCAGTGAGGACAAAAACATTCAGTACTTC. Translated: CAISEDKNIQYF.

This clonotype was observed at least ten times. The rearrangement links TRBV6-1 to TRBJ2-7; tentative D call: TRBD1 (5 bases). Trimming removed 4 bases at V and 1 base at J, with 8 bases between. This CDR3 spans 13 amino acids. The germline CDR1 and CDR2 sequences are MNHNS and SASEGT. The CDR3 reads CASSAGHSYEQYF. CDR3 coding DNA: TGTGCCAGCAGTGCCGGACATTCCTACGAGCAGTACTTC.

This chain links TRBV11-2 with TRBJ2-1; TRBD2 matches 7 bases. CDR1 is SGHAT and CDR2 is FQNNGV in the germline V gene. The CDR3 spans 18 residues. After removal of 0 bases from V and 5 bases from J, the junction contained 13 bases not matched to a gene. The CDR3: CASSLDSGRVRSHNEQFF. Written as DNA, the CDR3 is TGTGCCAGCAGCTTAGATAGTGGGAGGGTACGTTCCCACAATGAGCAGTTCTTC.

In its sample, this clonotype was seen once. This may stem from a read error, because a much larger clone lies one nucleotide away. V is TRBV6-5 and J is TRBJ2-5; TRBD1 might be the D (6 bases). Per germline, CDR1 MNHEY and CDR2 SVGAGI. The CDR3 has 15 residues. The CDR3 DNA is TGTGCCAGCAGTTACTCAACAGGGATGGAAAAGACCCAGCACTTC. Protein product: CASSYSTGMEKTQHF.